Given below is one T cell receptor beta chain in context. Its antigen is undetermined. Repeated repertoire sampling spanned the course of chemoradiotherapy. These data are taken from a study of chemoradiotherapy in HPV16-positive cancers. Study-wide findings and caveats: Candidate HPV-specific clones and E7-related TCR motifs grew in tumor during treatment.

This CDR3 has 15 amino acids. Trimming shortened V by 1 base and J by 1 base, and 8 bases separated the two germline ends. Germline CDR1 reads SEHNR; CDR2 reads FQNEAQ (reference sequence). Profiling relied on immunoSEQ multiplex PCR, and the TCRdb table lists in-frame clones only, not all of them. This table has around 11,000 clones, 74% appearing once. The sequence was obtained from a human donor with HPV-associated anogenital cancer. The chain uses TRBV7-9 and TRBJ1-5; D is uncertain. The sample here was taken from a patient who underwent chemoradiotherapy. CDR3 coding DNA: TGTGCCAGCAGCTTAGAGGGATGGAGCAATCAGCCCCAGCATTTT. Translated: CASSLEGWSNQPQHF.